This T cell receptor (beta chain) was sequenced for a study of OX40 agonist ivuxolimab in advanced cancers. Study summary: Cohort: 80% to 85% men, mean age roughly 60, aged about 20 to 90. Antecedent anti-PD-1, anti-PD-L1 or anti-CTLA-4 therapy was permissible, with roughly 36% having received some. Study observations and caveats: CD8+ T cells were the subset that, on average, had more expanded clones than CD4+. Some nonresponders additionally presented with little normalized T-cell clonal expansion.

Comments on this clone: What it recognizes is unknown. Other DNA sequences of this sample code for an identical CDR3.

Germline V gives CDR1 SGHRS, CDR2 YFSETQ. The CDR3 loop spans 14 amino acids. V lost 6 bases to trimming and J lost 7 bases; unmatched junction nucleotides: 8. Only in-frame clones appear in the TCRdb table, and some are missing; sequencing was by immunoSEQ multiplex PCR. The table lists around 68,000 clones, 75% to 95% of them singletons. The origin of this receptor is an adult with an advanced solid tumor such as melanoma, head and neck, liver or kidney cancer. Here the sequenced sample was CD4+ or CD8+ T cells sorted from blood, taken in a trial of the OX40 agonist ivuxolimab. The rearrangement uses TRBV5-1 and TRBJ2-1, with 9 bases identical to TRBD2. In nucleotides, the CDR3 is TGCGCCAGCAAAGGGCTAGCGGGGCCGAATGAGCAGTTCTTC. This codes for CASKGLAGPNEQFF.